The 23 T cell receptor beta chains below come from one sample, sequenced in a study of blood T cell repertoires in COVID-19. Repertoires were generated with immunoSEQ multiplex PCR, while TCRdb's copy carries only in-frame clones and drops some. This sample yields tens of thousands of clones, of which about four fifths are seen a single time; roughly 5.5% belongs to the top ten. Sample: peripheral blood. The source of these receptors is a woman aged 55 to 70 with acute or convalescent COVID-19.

CDR3 DNA sequence: TGTGCCAGCAGCCCTAGAGCAGGGAGGGGAAACACTGAAGCTTTCTTT. This sequence encodes CASSPRAGRGNTEAFF. The chain combines TRBV7-2 with TRBJ1-1; weak D call: TRBD1 (5 bases). The V and J ends lost 5 bases and 2 bases respectively, with 18 bases between them. The CDR3 consists of 16 residues. In germline, CDR1 is SGHTA, CDR2 FQGNSA.

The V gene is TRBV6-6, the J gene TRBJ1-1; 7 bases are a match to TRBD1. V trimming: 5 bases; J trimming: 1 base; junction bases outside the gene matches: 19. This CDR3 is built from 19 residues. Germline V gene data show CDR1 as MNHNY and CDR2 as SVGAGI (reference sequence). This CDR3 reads CASSHIGGQHRGGNTEAFF. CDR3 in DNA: TGTGCCAGCAGTCATATTGGAGGTCAGCACAGGGGAGGGAACACTGAAGCTTTCTTT.

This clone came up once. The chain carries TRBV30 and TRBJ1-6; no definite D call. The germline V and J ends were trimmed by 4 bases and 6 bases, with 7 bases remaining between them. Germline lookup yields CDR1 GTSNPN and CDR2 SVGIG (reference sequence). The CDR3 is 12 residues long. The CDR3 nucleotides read TGTGCCTGGACCGCGTTTAATTCACCCCTCCACTTT. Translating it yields CAWTAFNSPLHF.

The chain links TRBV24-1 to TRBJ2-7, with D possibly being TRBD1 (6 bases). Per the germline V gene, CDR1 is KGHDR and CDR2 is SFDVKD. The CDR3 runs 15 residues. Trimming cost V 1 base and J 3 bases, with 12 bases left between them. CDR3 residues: CATSDFSAGVYEQYF. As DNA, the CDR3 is TGTGCCACCAGTGATTTTAGTGCAGGGGTCTACGAGCAGTACTTC.

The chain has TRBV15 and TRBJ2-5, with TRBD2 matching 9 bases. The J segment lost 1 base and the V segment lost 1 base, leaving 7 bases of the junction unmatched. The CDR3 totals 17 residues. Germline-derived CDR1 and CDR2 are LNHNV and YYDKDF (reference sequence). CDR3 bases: TGTGCCACCAGCAGAGTAACAGCGGGAGGAGCCCAAGAGACCCAGTACTTC. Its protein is CATSRVTAGGAQETQYF. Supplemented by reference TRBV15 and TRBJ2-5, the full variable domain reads DAMVIQNPRYQVTQFGKPVTLSCSQTLNHNVMYWYQQKSSQAPKLLFHYYDKDFNNEADTPDNFQSRRPNTSFCFLDIRSPGLGDTAMYLCATSRVTAGGAQETQYFGPGTRLLVL.

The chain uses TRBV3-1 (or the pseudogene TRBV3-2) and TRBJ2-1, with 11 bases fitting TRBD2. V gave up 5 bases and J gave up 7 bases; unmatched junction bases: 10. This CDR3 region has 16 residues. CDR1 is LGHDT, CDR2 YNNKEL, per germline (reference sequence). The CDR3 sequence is CASSTTSGSPGNEQFF. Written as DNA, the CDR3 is TGTGCCAGCAGCACAACTAGCGGGAGCCCCGGTAATGAGCAGTTCTTC.

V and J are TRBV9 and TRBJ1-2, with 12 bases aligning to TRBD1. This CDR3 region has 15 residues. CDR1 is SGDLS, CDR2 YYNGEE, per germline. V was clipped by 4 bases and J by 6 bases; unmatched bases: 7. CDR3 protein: CASSSGTGGADGYTF. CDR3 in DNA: TGTGCCAGCAGCTCAGGGACAGGGGGCGCGGATGGCTACACCTTC. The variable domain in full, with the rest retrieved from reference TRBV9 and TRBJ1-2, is DSGVTQTPKHLITATGQRVTLRCSPRSGDLSVYWYQQSLDQGLQFLIQYYNGEERAKGNILERFSAQQFPDLHSELNLSSLELGDSALYFCASSSGTGGADGYTFGSGTRLTVV.

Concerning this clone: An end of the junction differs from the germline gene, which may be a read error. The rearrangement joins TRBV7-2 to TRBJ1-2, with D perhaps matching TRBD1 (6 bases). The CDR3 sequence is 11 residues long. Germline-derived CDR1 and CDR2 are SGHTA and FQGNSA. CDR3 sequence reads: CASSLETGQDF. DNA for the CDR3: TGTGCCAGCAGCTTAGAGACAGGACAAGACTTC.

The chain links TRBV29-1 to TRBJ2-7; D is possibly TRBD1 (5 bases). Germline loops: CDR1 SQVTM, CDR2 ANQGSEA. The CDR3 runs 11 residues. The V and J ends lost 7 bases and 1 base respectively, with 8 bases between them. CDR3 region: CSARGSYEQYF. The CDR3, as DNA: TGCAGCGCTAGGGGATCCTACGAGCAGTACTTC.

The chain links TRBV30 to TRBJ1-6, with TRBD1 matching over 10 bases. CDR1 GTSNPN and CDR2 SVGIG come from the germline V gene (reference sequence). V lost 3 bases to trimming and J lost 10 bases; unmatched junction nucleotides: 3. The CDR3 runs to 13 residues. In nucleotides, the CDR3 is TGTGCCTGGAGGGGACAGGGGAAATCACCCCTCCACTTT. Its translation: CAWRGQGKSPLHF.

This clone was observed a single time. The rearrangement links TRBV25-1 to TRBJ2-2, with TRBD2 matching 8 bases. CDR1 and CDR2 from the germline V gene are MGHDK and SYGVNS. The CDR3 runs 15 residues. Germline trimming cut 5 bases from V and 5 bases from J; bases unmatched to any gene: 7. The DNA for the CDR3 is TGTGCCAGCAGTTTAGCTGGCGGGGGGACCGGGGAGCTGTTTTTT. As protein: CASSLAGGGTGELFF.

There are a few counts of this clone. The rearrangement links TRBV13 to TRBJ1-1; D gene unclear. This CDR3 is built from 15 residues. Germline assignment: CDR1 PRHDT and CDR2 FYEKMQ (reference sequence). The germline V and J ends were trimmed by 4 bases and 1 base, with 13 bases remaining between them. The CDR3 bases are TGTGCCAGCAGCTCGTACGGGGTCGGGAACACTGAAGCTTTCTTT. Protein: CASSSYGVGNTEAFF.

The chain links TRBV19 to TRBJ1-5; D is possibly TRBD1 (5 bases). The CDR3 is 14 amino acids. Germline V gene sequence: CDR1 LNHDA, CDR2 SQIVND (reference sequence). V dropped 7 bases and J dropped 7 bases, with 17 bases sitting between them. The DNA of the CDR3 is TGTGCCAGTAAAAGGCTTGGGGGGGAACAGCCCCAGCATTTT. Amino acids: CASKRLGGEQPQHF.

This CDR3 reads CASSQRGQPQHF. The DNA for the CDR3 is TGTGCCAGCAGCCAGAGGGGGCAGCCCCAGCATTTT. The chain has TRBV11-2 and TRBJ1-5, with D tentatively TRBD1 (6 bases). Trimming left V 5 bases short and J 7 bases short, with 9 bases between. The CDR3 spans 12 residues. In germline, CDR1 is SGHAT, CDR2 FQNNGV.

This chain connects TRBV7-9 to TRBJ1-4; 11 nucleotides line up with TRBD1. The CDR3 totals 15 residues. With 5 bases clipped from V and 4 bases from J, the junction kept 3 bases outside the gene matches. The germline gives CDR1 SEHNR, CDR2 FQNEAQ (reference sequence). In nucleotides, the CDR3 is TGTGCCAGCAGCCTAGGGACAGGGGGTAATGAAAAACTGTTTTTT. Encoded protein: CASSLGTGGNEKLFF. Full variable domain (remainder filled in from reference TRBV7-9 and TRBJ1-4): DTGVSQNPRHKITKRGQNVTFRCDPISEHNRLYWYRQTLGQGPEFLTYFQNEAQLEKSRLLSDRFSAERPKGSFSTLEIQRTEQGDSAMYLCASSLGTGGNEKLFFGSGTQLSVL.

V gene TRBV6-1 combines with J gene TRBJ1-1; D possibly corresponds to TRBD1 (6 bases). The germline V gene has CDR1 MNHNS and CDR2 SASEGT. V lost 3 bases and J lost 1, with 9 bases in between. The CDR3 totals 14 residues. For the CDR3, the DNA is TGTGCCAGCAGTGAGGCAGGGGAGAACACTGAAGCTTTCTTT. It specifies CASSEAGENTEAFF.

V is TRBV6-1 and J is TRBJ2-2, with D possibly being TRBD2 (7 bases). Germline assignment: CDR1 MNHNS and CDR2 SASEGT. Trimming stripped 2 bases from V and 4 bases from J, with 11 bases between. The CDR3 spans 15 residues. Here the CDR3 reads CASSEQGGGTGELFF. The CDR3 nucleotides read TGTGCCAGCAGTGAACAGGGAGGGGGCACCGGGGAGCTGTTTTTT.

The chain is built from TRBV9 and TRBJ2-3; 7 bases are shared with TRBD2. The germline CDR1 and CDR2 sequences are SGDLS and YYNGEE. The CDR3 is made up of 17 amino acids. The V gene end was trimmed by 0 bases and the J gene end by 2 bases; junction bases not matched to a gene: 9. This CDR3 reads CASSVEPPSGFTDTQYF. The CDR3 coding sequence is TGTGCCAGCAGCGTAGAGCCCCCTAGCGGATTCACAGATACGCAGTATTTT.

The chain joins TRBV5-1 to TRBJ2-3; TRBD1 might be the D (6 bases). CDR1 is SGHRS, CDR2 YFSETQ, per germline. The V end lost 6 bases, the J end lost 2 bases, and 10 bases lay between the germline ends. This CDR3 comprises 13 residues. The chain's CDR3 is CASKQGITDTQYF. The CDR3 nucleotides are TGCGCCAGCAAACAGGGAATCACAGATACGCAGTATTTT.

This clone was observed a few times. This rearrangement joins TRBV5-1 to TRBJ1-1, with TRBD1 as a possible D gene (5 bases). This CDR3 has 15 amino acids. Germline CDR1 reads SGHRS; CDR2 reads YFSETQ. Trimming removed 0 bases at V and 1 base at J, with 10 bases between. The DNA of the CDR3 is TGCGCCAGCAGCTTGGAATTTAGGGGGAACACTGAAGCTTTCTTT. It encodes CASSLEFRGNTEAFF.

CDR3 residues: CASRLWGLMASYNEQFF. The DNA of the CDR3 is TGTGCAAGTCGCTTATGGGGCCTTATGGCCTCCTACAATGAGCAGTTCTTC. The V call is TRBV12-2, the J call TRBJ2-1; the table names TRBD1, a call not compared with the DNA. TRBV12-2 is marked as a pseudogene. This CDR3 contains 17 residues.

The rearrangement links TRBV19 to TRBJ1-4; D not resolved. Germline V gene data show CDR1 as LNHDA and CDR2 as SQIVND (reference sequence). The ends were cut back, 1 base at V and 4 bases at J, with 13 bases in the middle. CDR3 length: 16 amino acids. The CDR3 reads CASSIGTPSLNEKLFF. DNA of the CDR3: TGTGCCAGTAGTATAGGTACGCCAAGCCTTAATGAAAAACTGTTTTTT.

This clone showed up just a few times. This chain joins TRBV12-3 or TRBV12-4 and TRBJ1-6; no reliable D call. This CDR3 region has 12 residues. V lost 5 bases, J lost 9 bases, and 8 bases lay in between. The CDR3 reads CASSGGISPLHF. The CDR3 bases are TGTGCCAGCAGTGGAGGGATTTCACCCCTCCACTTT.